These 21 T cell receptor beta chains were all obtained from the same sample, sequenced in a study of human T cells and chemical hapten exposure. One entry per CDR3 protein results from TCRdb running MiXCR on the RACE reads. The data contain roughly 30,000 distinct CDR3 sequences, more than 8% of them singletons. Time point indicated: patch test 2, 6 weeks after DPC sensitization. Treatment denoted: therapeutic diphenylcyclopropenone sensitization with weekly scalp DPC. Specimen: whole blood, collected in connection with sensitization to the hapten diphenylcyclopropenone (DPC). Receptors originate from a man aged 25-40 years with alopecia areata. Some clones in this sample may be carry-over from other donors' samples.

This clonotype was picked up many times. The chain recombines TRBV24-1 with TRBJ2-5; a weak D match, TRBD1 (5 bases). The germline V gene has CDR1 KGHDR and CDR2 SFDVKD. With 4 bases removed from V and 2 bases from J, the gap between germline ends came to 13 bases. The CDR3 runs to 15 residues. The CDR3 is CATSDQTVSQETQYF. The CDR3 DNA sequence: TGTGCCACCAGTGACCAGACAGTTTCGCAAGAGACCCAGTACTTC.

This clonotype came up a few times. The J gene is TRBJ1-2, the V gene TRBV18, with TRBD1 as a possible D gene (5 bases). The CDR3 is 15 residues long. From germline, CDR1 is KGHSH and CDR2 LQKENI. Trimming removed 0 bases from V and 1 base from J, with 9 bases in between. The CDR3 here is CASSPPTTVNYGYTF. CDR3 coding DNA: TGTGCCAGCTCACCACCCACGACAGTTAACTATGGCTACACCTTC.

This clonotype showed up just a few times. This sequence joins TRBV7-9 and TRBJ2-1; TRBD2 aligns across 13 bases. The junction had 10 bases not matched to a gene; V was cut back by 5 bases and J by 9 bases. The CDR3 length is 16 residues. Germline V gene lookup returns CDR1 SEHNR and CDR2 FQNEAQ (reference sequence). CDR3 in amino acids: CASSPGTSGVEGEQFF. CDR3 in DNA: TGTGCCAGCAGCCCCGGGACTAGCGGGGTTGAGGGTGAGCAGTTCTTC.

Many counts were recorded for this clonotype. V and J are TRBV7-9 and TRBJ2-3, with D unresolved. The CDR3 is 16 residues long. V shed 5 bases and J shed 0 bases, with 15 bases lying between them. The V gene's germline CDR1 is SEHNR and CDR2 FQNEAQ (reference sequence). The CDR3 DNA sequence: TGTGCCAGCAGCCCTATTATGGTTTCTAGCACAGATACGCAGTATTTT. This sequence encodes CASSPIMVSSTDTQYF.

The chain recombines TRBV28 with TRBJ1-1; tentative D call: TRBD1 (5 bases). The V gene's germline CDR1 is MDHEN and CDR2 SYDVKM. The CDR3 sequence is 11 residues long. The V end lost 8 bases, the J end lost 10 bases, and 14 bases lay between the germline ends. The CDR3 here is CASGTQGLAFF. The CDR3 coding sequence is TGTGCCAGCGGCACTCAGGGTTTAGCTTTCTTT.

V and J are TRBV7-6 and TRBJ1-6; 9 bases agree with TRBD1. J gave up 7 bases and V 4 bases, and 8 bases lay outside the gene matches. There are 16 residues in the CDR3. Germline-derived CDR1 and CDR2 are SGHVS and FNYEAQ. This CDR3 reads CASSWGQGAGNSPLHF. The CDR3 coding sequence is TGTGCCAGCAGCTGGGGACAGGGAGCAGGGAATTCACCCCTCCACTTT.

This clonotype came up many times. This rearrangement joins TRBV14 to TRBJ1-2, with 9 bases aligning to TRBD1. Germline loops: CDR1 SGHDN, CDR2 FVKESK. The CDR3 covers 14 residues. Trimming took 5 bases from V and 4 from J; bases not matched to a gene: 5. CDR3 DNA: TGTGCCAGCAGCGCGGGACAGGGAGTCTATGGCTACACCTTC. Translated: CASSAGQGVYGYTF.

This clonotype was seen more than once but under ten times. The V call is TRBV15, the J call TRBJ2-1; D is possibly TRBD2 (6 bases). Between the trimmed V and J ends, which lost 0 bases and 9 bases, there was a span of 12 bases. The CDR3 consists of 14 residues. The germline V gene encodes CDR1 LNHNV and CDR2 YYDKDF (reference sequence). CDR3 nucleotides: TGTGCCACCAGCAGAGATCGTAATAGCGGTGAGCAGTTCTTC. The encoded protein is CATSRDRNSGEQFF.

This chain connects TRBV7-6 to TRBJ2-1; 11 bases are shared with TRBD2. Germline CDR1 reads SGHVS; CDR2 reads FNYEAQ. Trimming at V came to 5 bases and at J to 0 bases, leaving 12 bases not matched to a gene. This CDR3 has 19 amino acids. The CDR3 region is CASSPPTSGGLSSYNEQFF. Here the CDR3 DNA reads TGTGCCAGCAGCCCCCCTACTAGCGGGGGTCTTAGCTCCTACAATGAGCAGTTCTTC.

The table lists this clonotype with many counts. The chain combines TRBV6-6 with TRBJ2-1, with 10 bases lining up with TRBD2. In germline, CDR1 is MNHNY, CDR2 SVGAGI (reference sequence). V was pared by 6 bases and J by 7 bases, with 3 bases of the junction left unmatched. The CDR3 extends over 13 amino acids. The CDR3 nucleotides read TGTGCCAGCAGGCAGACTAGCGGGAATGAGCAGTTCTTC. It translates to CASRQTSGNEQFF.

A few counts support this clonotype. The CDR3 loop reads CASSRGPMNTEAFF. The DNA for the CDR3 is TGCGCCAGCAGCCGGGGACCCATGAACACTGAAGCTTTCTTT. This chain uses TRBV5-1 with TRBJ1-1; D might be TRBD1 (5 bases). The V end lost 4 bases, the J end lost 0 bases, and 10 bases lay between the germline ends. Germline loops: CDR1 SGHRS, CDR2 YFSETQ. The CDR3 spans 14 residues.

This clonotype was observed at least ten times. The chain links TRBV7-9 to TRBJ1-1; D remains unclear. V lost 6 bases and J 3 bases, leaving 26 bases between the germline ends. CDR3 length equals 18 residues. Germline loops: CDR1 SEHNR, CDR2 FQNEAQ (reference sequence). The CDR3 bases are TGTGCCAGCAGATCGACCGCCGACACATCCTACTACTACACTGAAGCTTTCTTT. Residues: CASRSTADTSYYYTEAFF.

This clonotype was counted at least ten times. The chain couples TRBV14 to TRBJ1-6; no clear D. Germline values: CDR1 SGHDN, CDR2 FVKESK. The germline V and J ends were trimmed by 1 base and 9 bases, with 19 bases remaining between them. The CDR3 is 17 amino acids. For the CDR3, the DNA is TGTGCCAGCAGCCAAGCTGGAGGACCGCAATGGACTTCACCCCTCCACTTT. Protein: CASSQAGGPQWTSPLHF.

The chain couples TRBV6-5 to TRBJ2-7; the match to TRBD2 covers 7 bases. V was pared by 9 bases and J by 5 bases, with 10 bases of the junction left unmatched. Germline CDR1 reads MNHEY; CDR2 reads SVGAGI. CDR3 length equals 13 residues. CDR3 nucleotide sequence: TGTGCCAGTTTCAGGCGGGAGCTCAACGAGCAGTACTTC. Amino acids: CASFRRELNEQYF.

This clonotype was detected a few times. V is TRBV6-6 and J is TRBJ2-7, with 10 bases identical to TRBD2. J was trimmed by 5 bases and V by 0 bases; bases with no gene match: 4. CDR3 size: 15 residues. From germline, CDR1 is MNHNY and CDR2 SVGAGI (reference sequence). The CDR3 loop is CASSYSPLAGDEQYF. The CDR3 DNA reads TGTGCCAGCAGTTACTCACCTCTAGCGGGAGACGAGCAGTACTTC.

The chain carries TRBV6-1 and TRBJ1-2; D is perhaps TRBD1 (6 bases). This CDR3 region has 15 residues. V was cut by 0 bases and J by 4 bases, with 12 bases left in between. CDR1 is MNHNS and CDR2 is SASEGT in the germline V gene. In DNA, the CDR3 is TGTGCCAGCAGTGAAGCGCCAGGGGAAGTCTATGGCTACACCTTC. Its translation is CASSEAPGEVYGYTF.

This clonotype has ten or more counts. This chain joins TRBV10-1 and TRBJ2-1, with 11 bases lining up with TRBD2. Trimming took 0 bases from V and 2 from J; bases not matched to a gene: 6. The CDR3 covers 18 residues. Germline values: CDR1 WNHNN, CDR2 SYGVQD (reference sequence). The DNA for the CDR3 is TGCGCCAGCAGTGAGTCCCCCGGGACTAGCGGTGCCTACAATGAGCAGTTCTTC. It codes for CASSESPGTSGAYNEQFF.

The chain links TRBV6-1 to TRBJ2-1, with TRBD1 identical over 8 bases. The V segment lost 4 bases and the J segment 5 bases; nucleotides outside the gene matches: 7. CDR3 length: 15 amino acids. CDR1 is MNHNS and CDR2 is SASEGT in the germline V gene. This CDR3 is CASSGRDRSHNEQFF. The CDR3 region has the DNA TGTGCCAGCAGTGGCCGGGACAGGAGCCACAATGAGCAGTTCTTC.

This clonotype was seen many times. The chain uses TRBV12-3 or TRBV12-4 and TRBJ1-1, with TRBD1 matching 8 bases. CDR3 size: 13 residues. Unmatched junction bases numbered 3, after V lost 5 bases and J lost 4 bases. Here the CDR3 reads CASSRGQGTEAFF. CDR3 in DNA: TGTGCCAGCAGTCGAGGACAGGGCACTGAAGCTTTCTTT.

Ten or more counts support this clonotype. CDR3 nucleotides: TGCAGTGCTAGAAGGGGGGCTGGAACAGGAGATTTTTCACCCCTCCACTTT. Amino acid sequence: CSARRGAGTGDFSPLHF. The V and J genes are TRBV20-1 and TRBJ1-6; possibly TRBD1 for D (6 bases). The CDR3 sequence is 17 residues long. Germline CDR1 and CDR2: DFQATT and SNEGSKA (reference sequence). V was clipped by 2 bases and J by 9 bases, with 23 bases between them.

This clonotype was seen at least ten times. This rearrangement joins TRBV27 to TRBJ1-1; D uncertain. CDR1 and CDR2 from the germline V gene are MNHEY and SMNVEV (reference sequence). V gave up 5 bases and J gave up 8 bases, with 12 bases separating them. The CDR3 length is 12 residues. This CDR3 reads CASSENQREAFF. CDR3 bases: TGTGCCAGCAGTGAGAATCAGAGGGAAGCTTTCTTT.